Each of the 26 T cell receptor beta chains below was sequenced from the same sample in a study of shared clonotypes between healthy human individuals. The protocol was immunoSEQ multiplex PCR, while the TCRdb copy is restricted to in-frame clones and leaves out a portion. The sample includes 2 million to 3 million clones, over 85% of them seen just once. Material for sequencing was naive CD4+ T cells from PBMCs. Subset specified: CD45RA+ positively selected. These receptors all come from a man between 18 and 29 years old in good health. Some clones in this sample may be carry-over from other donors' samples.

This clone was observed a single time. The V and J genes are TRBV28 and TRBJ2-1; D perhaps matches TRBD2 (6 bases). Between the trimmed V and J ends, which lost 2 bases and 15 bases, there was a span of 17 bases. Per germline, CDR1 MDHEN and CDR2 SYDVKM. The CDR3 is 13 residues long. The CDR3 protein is CASSLVGLPLWFF. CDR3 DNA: TGTGCCAGCAGTTTAGTGGGACTCCCGTTGTGGTTCTTC.

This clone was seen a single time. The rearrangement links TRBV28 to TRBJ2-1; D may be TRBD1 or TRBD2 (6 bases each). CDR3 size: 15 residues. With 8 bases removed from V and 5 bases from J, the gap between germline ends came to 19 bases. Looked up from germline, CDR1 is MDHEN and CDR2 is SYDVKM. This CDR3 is CASGGTGRGHNEQFF. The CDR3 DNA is TGTGCCAGCGGGGGGACGGGCCGGGGGCACAATGAGCAGTTCTTC.

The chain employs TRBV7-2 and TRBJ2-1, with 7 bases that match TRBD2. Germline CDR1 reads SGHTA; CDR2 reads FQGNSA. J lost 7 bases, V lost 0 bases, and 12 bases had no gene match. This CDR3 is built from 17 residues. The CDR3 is CASSLALLVAGTNEQFF. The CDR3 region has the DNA TGTGCCAGCAGCTTAGCCCTACTGGTAGCGGGTACGAATGAGCAGTTCTTC.

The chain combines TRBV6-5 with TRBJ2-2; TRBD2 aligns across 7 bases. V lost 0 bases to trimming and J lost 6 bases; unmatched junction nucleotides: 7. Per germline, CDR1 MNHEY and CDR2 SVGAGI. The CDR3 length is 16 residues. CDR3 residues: CASSYSGYRGAGELFF. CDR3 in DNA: TGTGCCAGCAGTTACTCTGGCTACCGGGGGGCCGGGGAGCTGTTTTTT.

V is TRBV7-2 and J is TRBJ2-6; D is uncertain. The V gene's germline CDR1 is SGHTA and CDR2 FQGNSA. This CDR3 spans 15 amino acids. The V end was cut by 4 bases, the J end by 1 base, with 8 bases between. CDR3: CASSSLGSGANVLTF. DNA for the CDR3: TGTGCCAGCAGCTCGTTAGGTTCTGGGGCCAACGTCCTGACTTTC. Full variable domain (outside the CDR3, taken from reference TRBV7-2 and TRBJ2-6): GAGVSQSPSNKVTEKGKDVELRCDPISGHTALYWYRQSLGQGLEFLIYFQGNSAPDKSGLPSDRFSAERTGGSVSTLTIQRTQQEDSAVYLCASSSLGSGANVLTFGAGSRLTVL.

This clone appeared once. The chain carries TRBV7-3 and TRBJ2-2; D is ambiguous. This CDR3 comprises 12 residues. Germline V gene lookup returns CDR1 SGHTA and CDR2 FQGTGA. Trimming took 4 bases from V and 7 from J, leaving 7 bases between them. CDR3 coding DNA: TGTGCCAGCAGCTACAAGATCGGGGAGCTGTTTTTT. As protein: CASSYKIGELFF.

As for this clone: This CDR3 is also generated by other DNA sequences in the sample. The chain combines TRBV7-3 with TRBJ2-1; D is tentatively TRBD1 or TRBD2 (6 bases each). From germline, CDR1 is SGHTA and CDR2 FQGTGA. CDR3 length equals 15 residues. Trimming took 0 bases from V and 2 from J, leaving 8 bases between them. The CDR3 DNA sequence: TGTGCCAGCAGCTTAACGGGGGGCACCTACAATGAGCAGTTCTTC. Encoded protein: CASSLTGGTYNEQFF. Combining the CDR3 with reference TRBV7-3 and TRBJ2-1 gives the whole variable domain GAGVSQTPSNKVTEKGKYVELRCDPISGHTALYWYRQSLGQGPEFLIYFQGTGAADDSGLPNDRFFAVRPEGSVSTLKIQRTERGDSAVYLCASSLTGGTYNEQFFGPGTRLTVL.

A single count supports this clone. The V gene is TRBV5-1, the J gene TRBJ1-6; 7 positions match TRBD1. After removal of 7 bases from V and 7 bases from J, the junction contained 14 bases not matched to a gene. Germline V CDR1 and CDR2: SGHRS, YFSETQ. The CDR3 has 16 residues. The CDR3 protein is CASELGTPRGNSPLHF. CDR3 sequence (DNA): TGCGCCAGCGAGCTAGGTACTCCCAGGGGGAATTCACCCCTCCACTTT.

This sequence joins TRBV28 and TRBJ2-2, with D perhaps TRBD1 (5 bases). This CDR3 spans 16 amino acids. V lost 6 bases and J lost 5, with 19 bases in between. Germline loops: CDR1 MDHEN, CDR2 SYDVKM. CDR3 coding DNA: TGTGCCAGCAGCAGCCTCCTCAGGGTCAGGACCGGGGAGCTGTTTTTT. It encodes CASSSLLRVRTGELFF.

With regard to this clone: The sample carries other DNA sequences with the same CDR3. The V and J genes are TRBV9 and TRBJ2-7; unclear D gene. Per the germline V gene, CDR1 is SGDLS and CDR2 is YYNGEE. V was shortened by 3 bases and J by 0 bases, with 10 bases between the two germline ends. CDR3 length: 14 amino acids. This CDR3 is CASSARDASYEQYF. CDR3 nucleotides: TGTGCCAGCAGCGCGAGAGATGCCTCCTACGAGCAGTACTTC.

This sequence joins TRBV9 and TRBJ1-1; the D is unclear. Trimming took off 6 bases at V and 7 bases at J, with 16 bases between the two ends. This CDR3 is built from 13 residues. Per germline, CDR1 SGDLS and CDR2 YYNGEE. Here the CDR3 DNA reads TGTGCCAGCACCCCCGGAGGGCGCGGTGAAGCTTTCTTT. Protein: CASTPGGRGEAFF.

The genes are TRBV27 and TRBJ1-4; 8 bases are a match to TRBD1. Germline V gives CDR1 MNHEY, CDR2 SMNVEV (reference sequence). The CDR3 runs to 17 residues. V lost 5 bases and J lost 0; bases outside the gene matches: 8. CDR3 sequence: CASSPGQGFATNEKLFF. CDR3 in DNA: TGTGCCAGCAGTCCCGGACAGGGCTTTGCAACTAATGAAAAACTGTTTTTT.

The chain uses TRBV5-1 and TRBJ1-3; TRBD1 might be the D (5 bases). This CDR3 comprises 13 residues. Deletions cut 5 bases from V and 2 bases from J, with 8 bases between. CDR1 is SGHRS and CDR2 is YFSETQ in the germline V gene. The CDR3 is CASRGTTGNTIYF. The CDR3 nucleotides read TGCGCCAGCAGAGGGACGACTGGAAACACCATATATTTT.

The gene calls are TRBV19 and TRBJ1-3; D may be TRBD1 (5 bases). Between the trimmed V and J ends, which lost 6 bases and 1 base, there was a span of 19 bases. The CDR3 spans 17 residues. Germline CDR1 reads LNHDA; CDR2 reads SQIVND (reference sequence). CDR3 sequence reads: CASSSSRDRASGNTIYF. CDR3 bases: TGTGCCAGTAGCTCTTCCCGGGACCGAGCTTCTGGAAACACCATATATTTT.

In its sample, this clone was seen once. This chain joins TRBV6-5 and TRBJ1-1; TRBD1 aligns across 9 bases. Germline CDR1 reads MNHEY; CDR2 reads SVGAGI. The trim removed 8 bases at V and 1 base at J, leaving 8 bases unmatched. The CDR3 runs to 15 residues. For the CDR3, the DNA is TGTGCCAGCCATCTACAGGGGGCGAAGAACACTGAAGCTTTCTTT. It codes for CASHLQGAKNTEAFF.

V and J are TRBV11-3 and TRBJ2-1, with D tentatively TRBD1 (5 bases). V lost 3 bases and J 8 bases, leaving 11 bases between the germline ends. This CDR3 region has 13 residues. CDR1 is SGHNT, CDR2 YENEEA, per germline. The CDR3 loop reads CASSFGRVHEQFF. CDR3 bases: TGTGCCAGCAGCTTCGGCAGGGTCCATGAGCAGTTCTTC.

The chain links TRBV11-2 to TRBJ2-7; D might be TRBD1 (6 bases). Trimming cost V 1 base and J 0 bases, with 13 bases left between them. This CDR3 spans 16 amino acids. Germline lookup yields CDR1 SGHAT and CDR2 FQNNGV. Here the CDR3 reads CASSLVDSPFSYEQYF. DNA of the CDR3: TGTGCCAGCAGCTTAGTGGACAGTCCTTTCTCCTACGAGCAGTACTTC.

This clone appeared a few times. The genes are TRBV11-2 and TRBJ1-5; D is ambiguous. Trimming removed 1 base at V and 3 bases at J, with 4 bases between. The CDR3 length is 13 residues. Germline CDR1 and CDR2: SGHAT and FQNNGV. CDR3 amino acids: CASSLAVNQPQHF. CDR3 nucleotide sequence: TGTGCCAGCAGCTTAGCAGTCAATCAGCCCCAGCATTTT.

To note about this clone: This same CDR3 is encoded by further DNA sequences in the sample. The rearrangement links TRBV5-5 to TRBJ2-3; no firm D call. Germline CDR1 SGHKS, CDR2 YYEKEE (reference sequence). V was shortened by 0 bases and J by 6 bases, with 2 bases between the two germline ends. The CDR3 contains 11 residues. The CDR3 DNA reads TGTGCCAGCAGCTTGGCGGATACGCAGTATTTT. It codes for CASSLADTQYF. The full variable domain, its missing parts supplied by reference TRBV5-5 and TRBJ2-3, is DAGVTQSPTHLIKTRGQQVTLRCSPISGHKSVSWYQQVLGQGPQFIFQYYEKEERGRGNFPDRFSARQFPNYSSELNVNALLLGDSALYLCASSLADTQYFGPGTRLTVL.

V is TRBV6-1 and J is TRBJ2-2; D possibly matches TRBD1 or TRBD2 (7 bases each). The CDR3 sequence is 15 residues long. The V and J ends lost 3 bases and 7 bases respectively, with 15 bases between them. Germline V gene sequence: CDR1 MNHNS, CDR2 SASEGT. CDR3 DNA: TGTGCCAGCAGTGACCGACAGGGAGGGATCGGGGAGCTGTTTTTT. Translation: CASSDRQGGIGELFF.

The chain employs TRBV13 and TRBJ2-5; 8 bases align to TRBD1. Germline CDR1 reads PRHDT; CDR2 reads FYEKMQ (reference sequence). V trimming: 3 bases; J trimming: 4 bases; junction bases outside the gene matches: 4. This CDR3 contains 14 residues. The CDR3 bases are TGTGCCAGCAGCTTGACAGGGGTCGGAGAGACCCAGTACTTC. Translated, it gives CASSLTGVGETQYF.

The CDR3 is CASSLPPGGSNGYTF. The CDR3 DNA follows: TGCGCCAGCAGCCTTCCCCCAGGGGGAAGTAATGGCTACACCTTC. The chain has TRBV4-1 and TRBJ1-2, with 7 bases fitting TRBD1. Looked up from germline, CDR1 is MGHRA and CDR2 is YSYEKL. CDR3 length equals 15 residues. Trimming at V came to 4 bases and at J to 6 bases, leaving 11 bases not matched to a gene.

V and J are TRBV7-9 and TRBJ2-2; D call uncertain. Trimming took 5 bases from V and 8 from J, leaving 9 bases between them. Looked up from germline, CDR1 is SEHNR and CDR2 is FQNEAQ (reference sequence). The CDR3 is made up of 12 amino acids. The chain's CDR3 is CASSRSLGELFF. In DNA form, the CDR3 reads TGTGCCAGCAGCAGAAGTTTGGGGGAGCTGTTTTTT.

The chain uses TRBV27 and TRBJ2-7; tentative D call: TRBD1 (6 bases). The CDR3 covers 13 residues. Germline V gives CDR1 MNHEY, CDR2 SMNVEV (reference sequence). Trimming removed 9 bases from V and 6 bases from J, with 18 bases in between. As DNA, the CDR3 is TGTGCCAGTTCACCGGGACACAGTGGCGAGCAGTACTTC. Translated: CASSPGHSGEQYF.

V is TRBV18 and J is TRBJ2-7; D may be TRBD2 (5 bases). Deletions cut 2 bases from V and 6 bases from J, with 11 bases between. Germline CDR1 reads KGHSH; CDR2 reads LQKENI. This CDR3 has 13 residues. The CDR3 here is CASSPGQAGEQYF. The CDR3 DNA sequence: TGTGCCAGCTCACCAGGGCAGGCGGGCGAGCAGTACTTC.

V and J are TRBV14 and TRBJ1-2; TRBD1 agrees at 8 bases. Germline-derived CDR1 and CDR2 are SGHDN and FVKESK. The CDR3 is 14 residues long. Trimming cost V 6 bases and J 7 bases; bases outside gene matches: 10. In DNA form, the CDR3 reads TGTGCCAGCAGTCCTACCAGGGGGCGCGGTGGCTACACCTTC. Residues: CASSPTRGRGGYTF.